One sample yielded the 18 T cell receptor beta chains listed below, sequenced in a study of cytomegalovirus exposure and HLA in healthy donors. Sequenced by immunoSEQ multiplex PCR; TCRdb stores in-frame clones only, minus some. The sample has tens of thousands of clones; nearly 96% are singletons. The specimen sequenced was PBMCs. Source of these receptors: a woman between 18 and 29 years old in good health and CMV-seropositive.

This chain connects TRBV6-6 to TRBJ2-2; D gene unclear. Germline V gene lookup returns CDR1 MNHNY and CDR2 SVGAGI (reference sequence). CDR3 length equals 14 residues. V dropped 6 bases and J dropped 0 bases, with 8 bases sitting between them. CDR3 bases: TGTGCCAGCAGACCTCACACGAACACCGGGGAGCTGTTTTTT. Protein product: CASRPHTNTGELFF.

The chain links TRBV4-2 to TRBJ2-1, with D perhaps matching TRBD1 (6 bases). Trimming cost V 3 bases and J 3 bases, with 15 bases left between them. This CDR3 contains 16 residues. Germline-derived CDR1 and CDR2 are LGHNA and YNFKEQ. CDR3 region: CASSHLQGLGYNEQFF. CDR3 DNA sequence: TGTGCCAGCAGCCACCTACAGGGTTTAGGCTACAATGAGCAGTTCTTC.

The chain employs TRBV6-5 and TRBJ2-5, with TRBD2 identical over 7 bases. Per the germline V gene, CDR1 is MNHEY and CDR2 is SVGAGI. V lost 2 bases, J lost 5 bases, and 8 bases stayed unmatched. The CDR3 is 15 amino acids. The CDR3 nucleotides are TGTGCCAGCAGTTACACAGAACTAGCGCGGGAGACCCAGTACTTC. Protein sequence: CASSYTELARETQYF.

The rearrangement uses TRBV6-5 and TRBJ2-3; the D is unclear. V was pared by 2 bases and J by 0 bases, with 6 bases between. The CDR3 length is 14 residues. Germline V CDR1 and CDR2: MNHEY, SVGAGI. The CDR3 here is CASSYRRSTDTQYF. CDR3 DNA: TGTGCCAGCAGTTACCGCAGAAGCACAGATACGCAGTATTTT.

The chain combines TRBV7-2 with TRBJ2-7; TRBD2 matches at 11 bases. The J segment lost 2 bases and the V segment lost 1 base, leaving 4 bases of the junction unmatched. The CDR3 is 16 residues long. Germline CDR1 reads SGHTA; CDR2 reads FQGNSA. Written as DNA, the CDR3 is TGTGCCAGCAGCTTAGGGGTAGCGGGAGGGCCCTACGAGCAGTACTTC. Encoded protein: CASSLGVAGGPYEQYF.

For the CDR3, the DNA is TGTGCCTGGAGTTTTAAAGACAGGAACTATGGCTACACCTTC. It yields the protein CAWSFKDRNYGYTF. The chain carries TRBV30 and TRBJ1-2; maybe TRBD1 (6 bases). V shed 2 bases and J shed 2 bases, with 12 bases lying between them. CDR1 and CDR2 from the germline V gene are GTSNPN and SVGIG (reference sequence). This CDR3 is 14 amino acids long. The whole variable domain, filled in from reference TRBV30 and TRBJ1-2, reads SQTIHQWPATLVQPVGSPLSLECTVEGTSNPNLYWYRQAAGRGLQLLFYSVGIGQISSEVPQNLSASRPQDRQFILSSKKLLLSDSGFYLCAWSFKDRNYGYTFGSGTRLTVV.

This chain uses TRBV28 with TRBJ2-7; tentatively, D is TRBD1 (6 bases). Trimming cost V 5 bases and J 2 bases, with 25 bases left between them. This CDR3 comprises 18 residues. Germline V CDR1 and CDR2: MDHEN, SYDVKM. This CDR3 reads CASSPITGFRDNPYEQYF. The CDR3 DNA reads TGTGCCAGCAGTCCGATTACGGGATTCCGGGACAACCCCTACGAGCAGTACTTC.

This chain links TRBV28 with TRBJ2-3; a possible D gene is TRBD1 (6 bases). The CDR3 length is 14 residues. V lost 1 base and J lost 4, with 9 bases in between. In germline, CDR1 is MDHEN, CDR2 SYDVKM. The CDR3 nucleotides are TGTGCCAGCAGTTTATCCCCAGGGGCAGATACGCAGTATTTT. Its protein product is CASSLSPGADTQYF.

CDR3 residues: CASSYGRAAGELFF. The CDR3 DNA follows: TGTGCCAGCAGTTACGGCAGGGCTGCCGGGGAGCTGTTTTTT. This chain joins TRBV6-5 and TRBJ2-2; the D gene is possibly TRBD1 (5 bases). Germline V gene sequence: CDR1 MNHEY, CDR2 SVGAGI. This CDR3 contains 14 residues. The ends were cut back, 2 bases at V and 6 bases at J, with 10 bases in the middle.

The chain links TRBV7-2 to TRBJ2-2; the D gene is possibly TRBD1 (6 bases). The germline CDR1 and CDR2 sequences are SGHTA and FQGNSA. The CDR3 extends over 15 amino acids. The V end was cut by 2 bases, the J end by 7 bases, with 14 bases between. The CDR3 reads CASSLNLGASGELFF. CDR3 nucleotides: TGTGCCAGCAGCTTAAACCTGGGGGCCAGCGGGGAGCTGTTTTTT.

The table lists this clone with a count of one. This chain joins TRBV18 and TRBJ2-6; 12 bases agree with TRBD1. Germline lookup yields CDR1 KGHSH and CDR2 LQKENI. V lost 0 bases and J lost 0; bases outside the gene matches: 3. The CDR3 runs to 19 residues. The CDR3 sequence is CASSPPGQGAVSGANVLTF. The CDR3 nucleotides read TGTGCCAGCTCACCACCGGGACAGGGGGCTGTCTCTGGGGCCAACGTCCTGACTTTC.

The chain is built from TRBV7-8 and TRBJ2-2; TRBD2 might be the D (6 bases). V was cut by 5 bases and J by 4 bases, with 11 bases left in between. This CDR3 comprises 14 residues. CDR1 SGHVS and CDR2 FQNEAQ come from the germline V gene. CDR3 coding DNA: TGTGCCAGCAGCCCGCGGGACTTCACCGGGGAGCTGTTTTTT. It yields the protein CASSPRDFTGELFF.

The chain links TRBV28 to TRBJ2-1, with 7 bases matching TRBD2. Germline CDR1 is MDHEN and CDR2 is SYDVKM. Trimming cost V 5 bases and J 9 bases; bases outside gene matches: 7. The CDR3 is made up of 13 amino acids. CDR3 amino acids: CASSLGRGLEQFF. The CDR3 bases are TGTGCCAGCAGTCTAGGGAGGGGCCTTGAGCAGTTCTTC. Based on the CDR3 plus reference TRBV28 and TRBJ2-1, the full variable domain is DVKVTQSSRYLVKRTGEKVFLECVQDMDHENMFWYRQDPGLGLRLIYFSYDVKMKEKGDIPEGYSVSREKKERFSLILESASTNQTSMYLCASSLGRGLEQFFGPGTRLTVL.

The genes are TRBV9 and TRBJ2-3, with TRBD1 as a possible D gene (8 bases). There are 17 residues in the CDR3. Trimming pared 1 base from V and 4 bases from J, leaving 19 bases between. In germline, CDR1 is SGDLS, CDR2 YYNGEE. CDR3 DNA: TGTGCCAGCAGCGTAAGCGGGACAGGTCTTGAACCAGATACGCAGTATTTT. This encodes CASSVSGTGLEPDTQYF.

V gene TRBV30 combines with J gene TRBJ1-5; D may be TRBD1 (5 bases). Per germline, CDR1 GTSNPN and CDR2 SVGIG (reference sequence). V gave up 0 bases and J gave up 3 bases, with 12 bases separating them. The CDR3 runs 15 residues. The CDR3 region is CAWSVGRGLNQPQHF. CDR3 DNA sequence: TGTGCCTGGAGTGTAGGGAGGGGACTCAATCAGCCCCAGCATTTT.

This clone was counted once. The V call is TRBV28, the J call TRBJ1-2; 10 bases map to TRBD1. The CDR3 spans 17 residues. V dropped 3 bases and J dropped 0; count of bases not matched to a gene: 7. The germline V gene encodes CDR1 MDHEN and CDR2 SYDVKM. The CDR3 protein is CASSLILGQGANYGYTF. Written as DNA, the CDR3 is TGTGCCAGCAGTTTGATTCTTGGACAGGGGGCTAACTATGGCTACACCTTC.

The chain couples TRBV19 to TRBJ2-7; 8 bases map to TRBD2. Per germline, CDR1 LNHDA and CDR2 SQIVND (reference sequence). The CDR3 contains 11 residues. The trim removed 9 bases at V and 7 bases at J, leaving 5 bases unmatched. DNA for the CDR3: TGTGCCAGCGCCCAGCGGGGGGAGCAGTACTTC. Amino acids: CASAQRGEQYF.

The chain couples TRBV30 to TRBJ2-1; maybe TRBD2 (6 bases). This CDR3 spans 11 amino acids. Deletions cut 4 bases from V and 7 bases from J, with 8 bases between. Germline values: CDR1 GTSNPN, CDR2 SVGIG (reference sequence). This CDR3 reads CAWTSGNEQFF. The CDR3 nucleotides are TGTGCCTGGACGAGCGGGAATGAGCAGTTCTTC.